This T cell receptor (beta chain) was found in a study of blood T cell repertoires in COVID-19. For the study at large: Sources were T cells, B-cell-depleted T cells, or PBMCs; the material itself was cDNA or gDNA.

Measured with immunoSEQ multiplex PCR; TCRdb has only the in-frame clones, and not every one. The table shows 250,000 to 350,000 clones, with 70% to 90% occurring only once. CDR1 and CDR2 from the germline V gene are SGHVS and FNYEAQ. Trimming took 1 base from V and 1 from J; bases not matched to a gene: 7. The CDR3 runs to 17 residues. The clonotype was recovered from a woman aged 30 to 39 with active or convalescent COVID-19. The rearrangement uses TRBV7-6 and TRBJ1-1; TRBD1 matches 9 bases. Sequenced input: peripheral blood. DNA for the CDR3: TGTGCCAGCAGCTTAGGAGCCGGGACAGGGTCGAACACTGAAGCTTTCTTT. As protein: CASSLGAGTGSNTEAFF.